A single sample is the source of the 20 T cell receptor beta chains below, sequenced in a study of T cell changes during pregnancy in multiple sclerosis. Data came from immunoSEQ multiplex PCR; TCRdb stores just in-frame clones and leaves some out. Among about 40,000 clones listed, about nine tenths were seen once. Sequencing used CD4+ T cells from peripheral blood mononuclear cells, obtained in the first trimester of pregnancy. These receptors were collected from a female donor with multiple sclerosis, enrolled in a pregnancy study.

This clone was counted a few times. The rearrangement uses TRBV7-2 and TRBJ2-1; 8 bases line up with TRBD2. V dropped 3 bases and J dropped 6; count of bases not matched to a gene: 1. CDR3 length: 13 residues. The germline V gene encodes CDR1 SGHTA and CDR2 FQGNSA. CDR3 sequence: CASSFGRGNEQFF. The CDR3 coding sequence is TGTGCCAGCAGCTTCGGGAGGGGCAATGAGCAGTTCTTC.

The V call is TRBV19, the J call TRBJ1-3; 8 positions agree with TRBD1. J was trimmed by 1 base and V by 5 bases; bases with no gene match: 1. CDR1 is LNHDA and CDR2 is SQIVND in the germline V gene (reference sequence). The CDR3 loop spans 14 amino acids. The CDR3 region is CASSDRGSGNTIYF. CDR3 bases: TGTGCCAGTAGTGACAGGGGATCTGGAAACACCATATATTTT.

The chain joins TRBV19 to TRBJ2-5; the D gene is possibly TRBD2 (5 bases). From germline, CDR1 is LNHDA and CDR2 SQIVND (reference sequence). V was clipped by 6 bases and J by 4 bases, with 12 bases between them. The CDR3 sequence is 13 residues long. The CDR3 protein is CASRTRERETQYF. The CDR3 nucleotides are TGTGCCAGTAGAACTAGGGAAAGAGAGACCCAGTACTTC.

The chain uses TRBV4-3 and TRBJ1-6; the D gene is possibly TRBD1 (5 bases). The CDR3 spans 15 residues. The germline V and J ends were trimmed by 2 bases and 9 bases, with 14 bases remaining between them. The germline V gene has CDR1 LGHNA and CDR2 YSLEER. The CDR3 here is CASSQFDGQGSPLHF. CDR3 nucleotide sequence: TGCGCCAGCAGCCAATTCGACGGGCAGGGTTCACCCCTCCACTTT.

The chain couples TRBV10-2 to TRBJ2-7, with D possibly being TRBD1 (5 bases). V was trimmed by 3 bases and J by 7 bases, leaving 19 bases between them. The CDR3 has 15 amino acids. Looked up from germline, CDR1 is WSHSY and CDR2 is SAAADI. The CDR3 DNA is TGCGCCAGCAGTGATTTTGGGGCAGGTTCCGGAGAGCAGTACTTC. It specifies CASSDFGAGSGEQYF.

CDR3 DNA: TGTGCCAGCAAGACCGGGACAGCTAACTCCTACGAGCAGTACTTC. Amino acid sequence: CASKTGTANSYEQYF. The rearrangement uses TRBV27 and TRBJ2-7, with 7 nucleotides matching TRBD1. CDR1 is MNHEY and CDR2 is SMNVEV in the germline V gene (reference sequence). Trimming removed 7 bases from V and 0 bases from J; junction bases left unmatched: 9. The CDR3 is 15 amino acids.

The chain combines TRBV5-1 with TRBJ1-4; no clear D. The CDR3 sequence is 14 residues long. The V gene's germline CDR1 is SGHRS and CDR2 YFSETQ. Trimming cost V 5 bases and J 12 bases, with 20 bases left between them. CDR3 sequence: CASRSGIGGVELFF. As DNA, the CDR3 is TGCGCCAGCAGATCCGGGATCGGCGGGGTGGAACTGTTTTTT.

The chain recombines TRBV7-2 with TRBJ1-2; D may be TRBD1 (6 bases). This CDR3 has 14 amino acids. The germline V gene has CDR1 SGHTA and CDR2 FQGNSA. V lost 5 bases, J lost 4 bases, and 14 bases lay in between. The CDR3 sequence is CASSVGAGAYGYTF. The DNA of the CDR3 is TGTGCCAGCAGCGTAGGGGCAGGGGCCTATGGCTACACCTTC.

The chain uses TRBV2 and TRBJ2-1; 9 nucleotides align to TRBD2. This CDR3 is built from 17 residues. V lost 6 bases and J lost 2; bases outside the gene matches: 11. In germline, CDR1 is SNHLY, CDR2 FYNNEI. CDR3 sequence (DNA): TGTGCCAGCAGGCAAGACTTAGCGGGAGACGCCTACAATGAGCAGTTCTTC. Protein sequence: CASRQDLAGDAYNEQFF.

Only one count was recorded for this clone. The V gene is TRBV6-1, the J gene TRBJ2-7; 7 nucleotides line up with TRBD2. The CDR3 loop spans 15 amino acids. The germline gives CDR1 MNHNS, CDR2 SASEGT. V was pared by 6 bases and J by 6 bases, with 14 bases of the junction left unmatched. The chain's CDR3 is CASSPRGQGGSEQYF. DNA of the CDR3: TGTGCCAGCAGCCCCCGCGGGCAGGGAGGGTCCGAGCAGTACTTC.

The V and J genes are TRBV10-3 and TRBJ2-1; D remains unclear. Germline CDR1 is ENHRY and CDR2 is SYGVKD. The CDR3 is 13 residues long. V gave up 2 bases and J gave up 8 bases, with 10 bases separating them. The CDR3 DNA is TGTGCCATCAGTGAGCAGCGCCGATATGAGCAGTTCTTC. Translation: CAISEQRRYEQFF.

The rearrangement links TRBV6-1 to TRBJ2-2, with a weak D call TRBD1 (6 bases). Looked up from germline, CDR1 is MNHNS and CDR2 is SASEGT. V was pared by 0 bases and J by 2 bases, with 13 bases between. This CDR3 has 17 residues. CDR3 sequence (DNA): TGTGCCAGCAGTGAAGCGCTAGGGACACATAACACCGGGGAGCTGTTTTTT. As protein: CASSEALGTHNTGELFF.

The rearrangement uses TRBV10-1 and TRBJ2-1; TRBD2 agrees at 12 bases. The CDR3 length is 14 residues. J gave up 8 bases and V 7 bases, and 6 bases lay outside the gene matches. Per germline, CDR1 WNHNN and CDR2 SYGVQD (reference sequence). The CDR3 is CASTPLAGGHEQFF. CDR3 coding DNA: TGCGCCAGCACCCCACTAGCGGGAGGACATGAGCAGTTCTTC.

The chain has TRBV28 and TRBJ2-1, with D possibly being TRBD2 (6 bases). This CDR3 region has 18 residues. V lost 3 bases and J lost 4, with 22 bases in between. The germline V gene has CDR1 MDHEN and CDR2 SYDVKM. The CDR3 sequence is CASSLWIRGGMVYNEQFF. CDR3 in DNA: TGTGCCAGCAGTTTGTGGATTCGCGGCGGGATGGTGTACAATGAGCAGTTCTTC.

This rearrangement joins TRBV4-3 to TRBJ1-4, with 10 bases aligning to TRBD1. The CDR3 covers 16 residues. J gave up 6 bases and V 6 bases, and 10 bases lay outside the gene matches. Germline CDR1 reads LGHNA; CDR2 reads YSLEER. CDR3 coding DNA: TGCGCCAGCAGTTCATATACCGGGACAGGGGATGAAAAACTGTTTTTT. Residues: CASSSYTGTGDEKLFF.

This clone was seen just once. This chain uses TRBV10-3 with TRBJ1-6, with D unclear. This CDR3 is 17 amino acids long. V was pared by 0 bases and J by 3 bases, with 12 bases between. Germline CDR1 is ENHRY and CDR2 is SYGVKD. CDR3 sequence (DNA): TGTGCCATCAGTGAGTCGACGAGACAACTCTATAATTCACCCCTCCACTTT. This codes for CAISESTRQLYNSPLHF.

The rearrangement links TRBV27 to TRBJ1-2; D remains ambiguous. Germline assignment: CDR1 MNHEY and CDR2 SMNVEV (reference sequence). This CDR3 has 15 amino acids. Trimming took off 0 bases at V and 2 bases at J, with 10 bases between the two ends. DNA of the CDR3: TGTGCCAGCAGTTTATCGTGGCTAGAGAACTATGGCTACACCTTC. This gives the protein CASSLSWLENYGYTF.

The chain links TRBV30 to TRBJ1-3; TRBD1 aligns across 7 bases. With 8 bases clipped from V and 1 base from J, the junction kept 8 bases outside the gene matches. Germline-derived CDR1 and CDR2 are GTSNPN and SVGIG (reference sequence). CDR3 length equals 14 residues. CDR3 residues: CAAVPGQSGNTIYF. The CDR3 DNA is TGTGCCGCCGTCCCGGGACAGTCTGGAAACACCATATATTTT.

The chain carries TRBV10-3 and TRBJ2-1; 9 bases are a match to TRBD1. The V segment lost 7 bases and the J segment 6 bases; nucleotides outside the gene matches: 13. Germline CDR1 reads ENHRY; CDR2 reads SYGVKD. This CDR3 spans 16 amino acids. The CDR3 sequence: CAITREQGATLNEQFF. In DNA, the CDR3 is TGTGCCATCACGAGGGAACAGGGGGCGACTCTCAATGAGCAGTTCTTC.

The sample holds a few counts of this clone. The DNA for the CDR3 is TGTGCCAGCTCACCACCCGGTGAAGCTTTCTTT. Translation gives CASSPPGEAFF. This rearrangement joins TRBV18 to TRBJ1-1; no firm D call. Germline assignment: CDR1 KGHSH and CDR2 LQKENI. V was cut by 0 bases and J by 7 bases, with 3 bases left in between. This CDR3 contains 11 residues.